This TCR beta chain emerged from a study of graft-versus-host responses after intestinal transplantation (dated by TCRdb to the early 2020s). General notes on the study: Multivisceral, liver-intestinal, or isolated intestinal transplants were received by the recipients. Every recipient was given anti-thymocyte globulin induction, followed by roughly 3 years of maintenance tacrolimus and steroids. Graft-versus-host and host-versus-graft alloreactive T cell clones were tracked in the graft, circulation and bone marrow after intestinal transplantation using bulk TCR-beta CDR3 sequencing. Alloreactive clones were identified by sequencing pre-transplant mixed lymphocyte reaction products and comparing them with unstimulated pre-transplant donor and recipient T cells. Of the roughly 26 intestinal transplant recipients enrolled in the cohort, one of whom was a retransplant, a few patients without pretransplant specimens were excluded. A peak of at least 4% donor T cells among recipient peripheral blood mononuclear cells was the definition used for donor T cell macrochimerism. Rather than being sequenced by the commercial service, samples from a few later patients were sequenced in-house on an Illumina MiSeq and processed with MiXCR. Study-wide conclusions, independent of this receptor: High GvH to HvG T cell clonal ratios were observed in the allografts of patients with donor T cell macrochimerism. Conclusions were limited by the relatively low number and heterogeneity of intestinal transplant patients. GvH clones were found in recipient bone marrow, and some of the GvH clones appeared earlier in ileal mucosa or blood, which is consistent with an intestinal mucosal origin. Peak levels of circulating GvH clones were associated with declines in HvG clones early after transplant.

Cut back by 0 bases and 8 bases, the V and J ends lie 8 bases apart. CDR1 and CDR2, looked up from the germline V gene, are SQVTM and ANQGSEA. From cysteine to phenylalanine, the CDR3 is 12 amino acids long. The read is trimmed to its CDR3 DNA, 36 bases read in frame from base 1. A remark on this clone: Its antigen remains unidentified. No much larger clonotype is one base removed from it; base qualities were not supplied.

The library was produced with the immunoSEQ multiplex PCR assay. High-throughput TCR-beta CDR3 sequencing of genomic DNA from most patients was performed by Adaptive Biotechnologies. In the source study's methods: TCR sequencing data were retrieved from Adaptive's ImmunoSEQ software for roughly 17 patients, whereas three other patients were processed with MiXCR and VDJtools. CDR3 nucleotide sequences shared between donor and recipient were removed because their origin could not be assigned. Alloreactive clones required at least 2-fold expansion over unstimulated cells and minimum CFSE-low frequency of 0.002% (template counts) or 0.001% (read counts). Clones were considered mappable if detected in sequenced pre-transplant spleen, lymph node, or MLR CFSE-low populations of the donor or recipient. Cumulative frequency of alloreactive clones was calculated as a percentage of all sequences weighted by copy number. Sourced from immuneACCESS, this table was stored by TCRdb with only in-frame sequences that have V and J called. A share of the clones is absent; for the studies checked, an unresolved V gene accounts for under half, and the remainder has no known explanation. Clone size and V and J calls were adopted from that table, with D and trimming inferred from the DNA. For this sample the table gives about 98,000 clones, of which about 84% were detected only once. The top ten clonotypes cover 1.4% of the sample.

Blood samples were collected up to 4 times in the first month after transplant and then at least monthly when available. This clonotype was sampled from a human patient who received an intestinal transplant, so some T cells may come from the graft donor. The source was PBMCs, collected 255 days after intestinal transplant. The chain links TRBV29-1 with TRBJ2-1, with TRBD2 tentatively as D gene (5 bases match). The CDR3 loop reads CSVEDEGDEQFF. DNA sequence: TGCAGCGTTGAAGATGAGGGCGATGAGCAGTTCTTC.